This T cell receptor beta chain stems from a study of blood T cell repertoires in COVID-19. Study summary: The study drew acute and convalescent COVID-19 samples from the United States, Italy and Spain. T cells, B-cell-depleted T cells, or PBMCs provided the cDNA or gDNA that served as material.

In the original analysis: Estimation of nucleated cell counts was performed using reference gene primer amplification. Profiling relied on immunoSEQ multiplex PCR, and the TCRdb table lists in-frame clones only, not all of them. That table supplies the V and J calls and clone size; D and trimming were determined from the DNA. The sample includes 40,000 or so clones, around 85% seen only once; the top ten take about 4%. Trimming left V 6 bases short and J 1 base short, with 18 bases between. The CDR3 consists of 16 residues. The germline gives CDR1 SNHLY, CDR2 FYNNEI. This clone showed up just a few times.

This receptor was taken from a man aged 55-75 years with acute or convalescent COVID-19. Sequenced sample: peripheral blood. V and J are TRBV2 and TRBJ1-1, with D perhaps matching TRBD1 (5 bases). DNA for the CDR3: TGTGCCAGCAGACCCGACGGGGGTGGAGGGAACACTGAAGCTTTCTTT. Protein sequence: CASRPDGGGGNTEAFF.